One sample yielded the 21 T cell receptor beta chains listed below, sequenced in a study of cytomegalovirus exposure and HLA in healthy donors. The PCR employed 60 Vbeta primers together with 13 Jbeta primers. Here immunoSEQ multiplex PCR was the method, and the copy in TCRdb shows in-frame clones only, minus some. The sample contains under 200,000 clones, roughly 77% of which appear only once. The sequencing sample was made of PBMCs. The origin of the receptors is a male donor in good health and CMV-seronegative.

The chain joins TRBV6-6 to TRBJ2-3; possibly TRBD1 for D (5 bases). Trimming shortened V by 4 bases and J by 4 bases, and 15 bases separated the two germline ends. The CDR3 contains 15 residues. Germline-derived CDR1 and CDR2 are MNHNY and SVGAGI (reference sequence). CDR3 region: CASSSGVGQADTQYF. CDR3 nucleotide sequence: TGTGCCAGCAGTTCCGGAGTGGGGCAAGCAGATACGCAGTATTTT.

The V and J genes are TRBV7-9 and TRBJ1-3, with unresolved D. In germline, CDR1 is SEHNR, CDR2 FQNEAQ (reference sequence). Trimming cost V 3 bases and J 8 bases, with 8 bases left between them. The CDR3 contains 12 residues. The CDR3 DNA reads as TGTGCCAGCAGCTTTATTTTAGACACCATATATTTT. Amino acid sequence: CASSFILDTIYF.

The chain has TRBV6-5 and TRBJ2-1; 15 nucleotides line up with TRBD2. Looked up from germline, CDR1 is MNHEY and CDR2 is SVGAGI. Trimming at V came to 10 bases and at J to 10 bases, leaving 11 bases not matched to a gene. This CDR3 has 15 residues. This CDR3 is CAIGAGTSGRREQFF. Written as DNA, the CDR3 is TGTGCCATCGGGGCCGGGACTAGCGGGAGGCGGGAGCAGTTCTTC.

Points on this clone: This sample includes further DNA sequences coding for the same CDR3. The gene calls are TRBV11-2 and TRBJ2-3; tentative D call: TRBD2 (5 bases). This CDR3 contains 15 residues. CDR1 and CDR2 from the germline V gene are SGHAT and FQNNGV. V dropped 0 bases and J dropped 2 bases, with 9 bases sitting between them. The CDR3 region has the DNA TGTGCCAGCAGCTTAGATCGAGGGTACACAGATACGCAGTATTTT. Translation gives CASSLDRGYTDTQYF.

CDR3 coding DNA: TGTGCCAGCAGCTTAGGCGGGAGGGCCCTCCATGAGCAGTTCTTC. It codes for CASSLGGRALHEQFF. The chain has TRBV11-2 and TRBJ2-1, with 9 nucleotides matching TRBD2. The CDR3 has 15 residues. The ends lost 1 base at V and 8 bases at J; junction bases unmatched: 6. Germline-derived CDR1 and CDR2 are SGHAT and FQNNGV.

This clone came up a few times. The chain employs TRBV6-5 and TRBJ2-5, with a weak D call TRBD1 (5 bases). Germline CDR1 is MNHEY and CDR2 is SVGAGI. V was cut by 4 bases and J by 1 base, with 7 bases left in between. The CDR3 loop spans 13 amino acids. The CDR3 loop is CASSLDSQETQYF. The DNA for the CDR3 is TGTGCCAGCAGTTTAGACAGCCAAGAGACCCAGTACTTC.

This chain connects TRBV5-4 to TRBJ1-2, with a tentative D call TRBD1 (5 bases). The CDR3 extends over 14 amino acids. Germline V gene data show CDR1 as SGHNT and CDR2 as YYREEE (reference sequence). V gave up 5 bases and J gave up 4 bases, with 15 bases separating them. In DNA form, the CDR3 reads TGTGCCAGCAGAGCAACAGGTAGTTCCTATGGCTACACCTTC. Amino acid sequence: CASRATGSSYGYTF.

The rearrangement uses TRBV4-1 and TRBJ2-7; weak D call: TRBD2 (6 bases). V lost 0 bases, J lost 5 bases, and 8 bases lay in between. CDR3 length: 13 amino acids. Germline lookup yields CDR1 MGHRA and CDR2 YSYEKL. The CDR3 DNA is TGCGCCAGCAGCCAAGACTGGAGGGACGAGCAGTACTTC. Amino acid sequence: CASSQDWRDEQYF.

The rearrangement uses TRBV6-1 and TRBJ2-5, with TRBD2 identical over 7 bases. Germline trimming cut 3 bases from V and 8 bases from J; bases unmatched to any gene: 3. Germline V CDR1 and CDR2: MNHNS, SASEGT. The CDR3 is 12 amino acids. The CDR3 is CASSEGGITQYF. The CDR3 DNA reads as TGTGCCAGCAGTGAGGGGGGGATCACCCAGTACTTC.

The rearrangement uses TRBV29-1 and TRBJ1-2; D is ambiguous. This CDR3 comprises 15 residues. Trimming left V 4 bases short and J 0 bases short, with 15 bases between. CDR1 and CDR2 from the germline V gene are SQVTM and ANQGSEA. This CDR3 reads CSVGNSLFSNYGYTF. CDR3 DNA sequence: TGCAGCGTTGGTAACAGCCTCTTCTCTAACTATGGCTACACCTTC.

This clone was seen a few times. CDR3 sequence reads: CSAHRQETQYF. CDR3 DNA: TGCAGTGCGCACAGGCAAGAGACCCAGTACTTC. The chain joins TRBV20-1 to TRBJ2-5; D might be TRBD1 (5 bases). The CDR3 length is 11 residues. The germline V gene has CDR1 DFQATT and CDR2 SNEGSKA (reference sequence). V was clipped by 6 bases and J by 2 bases, with 7 bases between them.

This clone has just one count. This sequence joins TRBV6-1 and TRBJ1-3; 8 bases map to TRBD1. The V segment lost 6 bases and the J segment 4 bases; nucleotides outside the gene matches: 5. The CDR3 has 14 amino acids. Germline CDR1 and CDR2: MNHNS and SASEGT. For the CDR3, the DNA is TGTGCCAGCAGCCTACAGGGGGAAGGAAACACCATATATTTT. It encodes CASSLQGEGNTIYF.

A note on this clone: Other nucleotide sequences in the sample specify the same CDR3. The chain has TRBV2 and TRBJ2-3; tentative D call: TRBD1 (6 bases). From germline, CDR1 is SNHLY and CDR2 FYNNEI. The CDR3 length is 12 residues. V was shortened by 4 bases and J by 6 bases, with 8 bases between the two germline ends. CDR3 nucleotides: TGTGCCAGCAGTGTTAGGGGGGATACGCAGTATTTT. Protein product: CASSVRGDTQYF.

CDR3 sequence: CASSSDRTNEKLFF. CDR3 DNA sequence: TGTGCCAGCAGTTCCGACAGGACTAATGAAAAACTGTTTTTT. This sequence joins TRBV28 and TRBJ1-4; the D gene is possibly TRBD1 (6 bases). The CDR3 has 14 amino acids. V was pared by 4 bases and J by 2 bases, with 8 bases between. CDR1 is MDHEN and CDR2 is SYDVKM in the germline V gene.

J is TRBJ1-1 and V is TRBV6-5; maybe TRBD1 (5 bases). The CDR3 length is 12 residues. The germline V gene has CDR1 MNHEY and CDR2 SVGAGI. Trimming took 2 bases from V and 6 from J, leaving 7 bases between them. The CDR3 DNA is TGTGCCAGCAGTTACAGGGGCTCTGAAGCTTTCTTT. It is translated as CASSYRGSEAFF.

The CDR3 DNA follows: TGTGCCAGCAGTGAAGCGCGACTAGCGGTGAGCACAGATACGCAGTATTTT. Amino acids: CASSEARLAVSTDTQYF. The chain links TRBV6-1 to TRBJ2-3; TRBD2 matches at 9 bases. The CDR3 totals 17 residues. Germline V gives CDR1 MNHNS, CDR2 SASEGT. The junction had 4 bases not matched to a gene; V was cut back by 0 bases and J by 0 bases.

This clone has just a few counts. The CDR3 spells CASSNIWTGAGAEAFF. In DNA form, the CDR3 reads TGTGCCAGCAGCAATATCTGGACAGGGGCCGGCGCTGAAGCTTTCTTT. V gene TRBV27 combines with J gene TRBJ1-1, with TRBD1 matching over 9 bases. The length of the CDR3 is 16 residues. The germline V gene encodes CDR1 MNHEY and CDR2 SMNVEV (reference sequence). V shed 6 bases, J shed 6 bases, and the junction held 14 bases outside the gene matches.

This rearrangement joins TRBV4-1 to TRBJ1-6, with 8 positions matching TRBD1. Losses at the gene ends were 1 base for V and 0 bases for J; bases not matched to a gene: 5. This CDR3 has 18 amino acids. Germline CDR1 and CDR2: MGHRA and YSYEKL. This chain's CDR3 is CASSQGGRGLSYNSPLHF. The CDR3 coding sequence is TGCGCCAGCAGCCAAGGCGGCAGGGGGCTCTCCTATAATTCACCCCTCCACTTT.

In the case of this clone: Germline and junction disagree at one end, which may indicate a read error. The chain employs TRBV5-4 and TRBJ2-1; 7 bases line up with TRBD1. Germline CDR1 SGHNT, CDR2 YYREEE (reference sequence). CDR3 length: 15 amino acids. The CDR3 DNA is TGCGCCAGCAGCTTCACAGGGGTCTCCTACAATGAGCAGTTCTTC. Encoded protein: CASSFTGVSYNEQFF.

V gene TRBV9 combines with J gene TRBJ2-7; TRBD1 matches 7 bases. Germline assignment: CDR1 SGDLS and CDR2 YYNGEE. This CDR3 contains 12 residues. J was trimmed by 3 bases and V by 3 bases; bases with no gene match: 0. This chain's CDR3 is CASSGDSYEQYF. The DNA of the CDR3 is TGTGCCAGCAGCGGGGACAGCTACGAGCAGTACTTC.

The J gene is TRBJ2-7, the V gene TRBV28; 12 nucleotides align to TRBD1. Germline lookup yields CDR1 MDHEN and CDR2 SYDVKM. The CDR3 runs to 22 residues. Trimming cost V 2 bases and J 0 bases; bases outside gene matches: 20. The CDR3 coding sequence is TGTGCCAGCAGTTTAGGCTGGGACAGGGGGCGATCTAGCGCTAAGAGCTCCTACGAGCAGTACTTC. This translates into CASSLGWDRGRSSAKSSYEQYF. The full variable domain, in which reference TRBV28 and TRBJ2-7 provide the parts outside the CDR3, is DVKVTQSSRYLVKRTGEKVFLECVQDMDHENMFWYRQDPGLGLRLIYFSYDVKMKEKGDIPEGYSVSREKKERFSLILESASTNQTSMYLCASSLGWDRGRSSAKSSYEQYFGPGTRLTVT.